Listed here are 17 T cell receptor beta chains from one sample, sequenced in a study of PD-1 blockade in classical Hodgkin lymphoma. Assay used: immunoSEQ multiplex PCR; TCRdb lists only in-frame clones, some missing. The sample consists of 20,000 to 25,000 clones, 77% of them appearing once. Relapse after autologous stem cell transplantation occurred in every patient, and brentuximab vedotin exposure varied. The sample consisted of peripheral blood mononuclear cells (PBMCs), taken before the second cycle of nivolumab. The receptors derive from a human donor with classical Hodgkin lymphoma.

This clone was picked up one time. The chain uses TRBV11-1 and TRBJ2-1; 7 bases are shared with TRBD2. Germline trimming cut 3 bases from V and 2 bases from J; bases unmatched to any gene: 4. CDR1 and CDR2 (germline): SGHAT, FQDESV (reference sequence). This CDR3 has 15 residues. This chain's CDR3 is CASSFASGTYNEQFF. Written as DNA, the CDR3 is TGTGCCAGCAGCTTTGCTAGCGGAACCTACAATGAGCAGTTCTTC. Complete variable domain (other parts from reference TRBV11-1 and TRBJ2-1): EAEVAQSPRYKITEKSQAVAFWCDPISGHATLYWYRQILGQGPELLVQFQDESVVDDSQLPKDRFSAERLKGVDSTLKIQPAELGDSAMYLCASSFASGTYNEQFFGPGTRLTVL.

The chain carries TRBV6-1 and TRBJ2-7; tentatively, D is TRBD2 (5 bases). This CDR3 spans 11 amino acids. The V and J ends lost 8 bases and 3 bases respectively, with 8 bases between them. Germline CDR1 reads MNHNS; CDR2 reads SASEGT. CDR3 sequence reads: CASGESYEQYF. The CDR3 DNA follows: TGTGCCAGCGGGGAGAGCTACGAGCAGTACTTC.

This rearrangement joins TRBV30 to TRBJ1-1, with 10 bases matching TRBD1. This CDR3 region has 14 residues. Germline values: CDR1 GTSNPN, CDR2 SVGIG (reference sequence). This CDR3 reads CASNRDRGQGEAFF. DNA for the CDR3: TGTGCTTCAAACCGGGACAGGGGACAGGGTGAAGCTTTCTTT.

The rearrangement links TRBV7-2 to TRBJ2-5, with TRBD1 matching 8 bases. This CDR3 is built from 16 residues. The ends lost 5 bases at V and 5 bases at J; junction bases unmatched: 13. CDR1 SGHTA and CDR2 FQGNSA come from the germline V gene. The CDR3 region is CASSPRGTTGAETQYF. Written as DNA, the CDR3 is TGTGCCAGCAGCCCCCGAGGTACGACAGGGGCGGAGACCCAGTACTTC.

This clone is labeled as large. V usage is TRBV5-5 and J usage is TRBJ1-2, with a weak D call TRBD1 (5 bases). CDR3 length equals 12 residues. V dropped 6 bases and J dropped 4 bases, with 10 bases sitting between them. Germline V gene data show CDR1 as SGHKS and CDR2 as YYEKEE (reference sequence). The CDR3 reads CASTGDFYGYTF. In DNA form, the CDR3 reads TGTGCCAGCACCGGGGACTTCTATGGCTACACCTTC.

This clone was counted a few times. This sequence joins TRBV20-1 and TRBJ2-2; D is unclear. CDR3 length: 11 amino acids. The V end was cut by 6 bases, the J end by 4 bases, with 6 bases between. Looked up from germline, CDR1 is DFQATT and CDR2 is SNEGSKA (reference sequence). As DNA, the CDR3 is TGCAGTGCCCGTAGCACCGGGGAGCTGTTTTTT. It specifies CSARSTGELFF.

CDR3 nucleotide sequence: TGTGCCAGCAGTGTACAGGGCTATGGCTACACCTTC. Translation gives CASSVQGYGYTF. The gene calls are TRBV6-5 and TRBJ1-2; the D gene is possibly TRBD1 (6 bases). V was trimmed by 5 bases and J by 4 bases, leaving 8 bases between them. The germline gives CDR1 MNHEY, CDR2 SVGAGI. This CDR3 is built from 12 residues.

The chain links TRBV29-1 to TRBJ1-3, with TRBD1 as a possible D gene (5 bases). With 7 bases removed from V and 0 bases from J, the gap between germline ends came to 10 bases. The CDR3 is 13 amino acids. CDR1 is SQVTM and CDR2 is ANQGSEA in the germline V gene. This CDR3 reads CSGGYDSGNTIYF. The DNA for the CDR3 is TGCAGCGGGGGGTATGACTCTGGAAACACCATATATTTT.

This chain connects TRBV10-3 to TRBJ1-1; TRBD1 matches 7 bases. Germline V CDR1 and CDR2: ENHRY, SYGVKD. The CDR3 is 13 amino acids. Trimming took 2 bases from V and 7 from J; bases not matched to a gene: 4. CDR3 amino acids: CAISEARGGEAFF. The CDR3 DNA follows: TGTGCCATCAGTGAGGCCAGGGGGGGTGAAGCTTTCTTT.

V gene TRBV12-5 combines with J gene TRBJ2-1; possible D gene TRBD2, 5 bases. The CDR3 extends over 13 amino acids. Trimming stripped 3 bases from V and 7 bases from J, with 10 bases between. Germline CDR1 reads LGHNT; CDR2 reads FRNRAP. The CDR3 sequence: CASGFEGRNEQFF. CDR3 sequence (DNA): TGTGCTAGTGGTTTTGAGGGCCGAAATGAGCAGTTCTTC.

A few counts support this clone. The CDR3: CAWSVEAGGPLPGGYTF. Written as DNA, the CDR3 is TGTGCCTGGAGTGTAGAGGCGGGGGGTCCCCTCCCGGGGGGCTACACCTTC. V and J are TRBV30 and TRBJ1-2; D might be TRBD1 (5 bases). CDR1 is GTSNPN and CDR2 is SVGIG in the germline V gene (reference sequence). V lost 0 bases and J lost 8, with 25 bases in between. The CDR3 covers 17 residues. Full variable domain (remainder filled in from reference TRBV30 and TRBJ1-2): SQTIHQWPATLVQPVGSPLSLECTVEGTSNPNLYWYRQAAGRGLQLLFYSVGIGQISSEVPQNLSASRPQDRQFILSSKKLLLSDSGFYLCAWSVEAGGPLPGGYTFGSGTRLTVV.

Points on this clone: The same CDR3 arises from other DNA sequences in this sample as well. The rearrangement joins TRBV6-5 to TRBJ1-2, with a possible D match to TRBD1 (5 bases). CDR1 and CDR2 from the germline V gene are MNHEY and SVGAGI. The CDR3 runs to 11 residues. Deletions cut 6 bases from V and 8 bases from J, with 10 bases between. The CDR3 loop reads CASSRGDGYTF. CDR3 coding DNA: TGTGCCAGCAGCAGAGGGGACGGCTACACCTTC.

The J gene is TRBJ1-2, the V gene TRBV10-2, with D possibly TRBD1 on 6 matching bases. V lost 8 bases and J lost 7, with 14 bases in between. The CDR3 extends over 12 amino acids. Per the germline V gene, CDR1 is WSHSY and CDR2 is SAAADI. The CDR3 spells CASRGGKFGYTF. The CDR3, as DNA: TGCGCCAGCCGAGGGGGGAAGTTTGGCTACACCTTC.

The V and J genes are TRBV7-2 and TRBJ2-7; D unclear. Trimming pared 1 base from V and 3 bases from J, leaving 13 bases between. Germline V gene lookup returns CDR1 SGHTA and CDR2 FQGNSA. CDR3 length: 15 residues. CDR3 residues: CASSLDEGTLYEQYF. CDR3 coding DNA: TGTGCCAGCAGCTTAGATGAAGGTACCCTCTACGAGCAGTACTTC.

The V gene is TRBV27, the J gene TRBJ2-2; 7 bases agree with TRBD1. Germline V CDR1 and CDR2: MNHEY, SMNVEV (reference sequence). This CDR3 region has 17 residues. V shed 6 bases and J 1 base; nucleotides not matched to a gene: 11. CDR3 protein: CASRPPRGLLNTGELFF. In DNA form, the CDR3 reads TGTGCCAGCAGACCCCCGAGGGGGCTTTTGAACACCGGGGAGCTGTTTTTT.

This rearrangement joins TRBV4-1 to TRBJ2-7; 8 positions match TRBD2. J gave up 0 bases and V 1 base, and 2 bases lay outside the gene matches. The CDR3 is 15 amino acids. Germline V CDR1 and CDR2: MGHRA, YSYEKL. The CDR3 loop is CASSQAAGVSYEQYF. CDR3 coding DNA: TGCGCCAGCAGCCAAGCAGCGGGAGTCTCCTACGAGCAGTACTTC.

This chain joins TRBV5-8 and TRBJ1-2; D is possibly TRBD1 (5 bases). The CDR3 is 16 residues long. With 0 bases removed from V and 0 bases from J, the gap between germline ends came to 12 bases. Germline CDR1 reads SGHTS; CDR2 reads YDEGEE. The CDR3 DNA reads as TGTGCCAGCAGCTTGGCCGGGCAGGGTTCTAACTATGGCTACACCTTC. This encodes CASSLAGQGSNYGYTF.